A selection of T cell receptor beta chains follows, all from one sample in a study of blood T cells in healthy people across ages. MiXCR, applied by TCRdb to the 5' RACE reads, yields one record per CDR3 protein. The table lists about 1.8 million distinct CDR3 sequences, roughly 50% of them singletons. Sequenced: blood. The receptors were gathered from a woman between 40 and 55 years old in good health. The CDR3 runs from the conserved cysteine through the conserved F or W. A D gene is named only where the DNA matches it firmly. Clone size is stated in some rows and not others, as once, few, many or a class when expanded.

cdr3_aa: CSVPGTGKLGEQYF
cdr3_nt: TGCAGCGTTCCCGGGACAGGGAAACTTGGCGAGCAGTACTTC
d_call: TRBD1
v_call: TRBV29-1
j_call: TRBJ2-7
clone_size: .

cdr3_aa: CASSQASGYTDTQYF
cdr3_nt: TGTGCCAGCAGCCAGGCTAGCGGTTACACAGATACGCAGTATTTT
d_call: TRBD2
v_call: TRBV3-1
j_call: TRBJ2-3
clone_size: .

cdr3_aa: CASSFGDRGSGEKLFF
cdr3_nt: TGCGCCAGCAGCTTTGGAGACAGGGGTAGCGGCGAAAAACTGTTTTTT
d_call: TRBD1
v_call: TRBV5-1
j_call: TRBJ1-4
clone_size: .

cdr3_aa: CASSRTGGFYEQYF
cdr3_nt: TGTGCCAGCAGTCGGACAGGGGGCTTCTACGAGCAGTACTTC
d_call: TRBD1
v_call: TRBV27
j_call: TRBJ2-7
clone_size: .

cdr3_aa: CARLTGQGYTF
cdr3_nt: TGTGCCAGACTGACAGGGCAAGGCTACACCTTC
d_call: TRBD1
v_call: TRBV2
j_call: TRBJ1-2
clone_size: .

cdr3_aa: CASSRLGRDQETQYF
cdr3_nt: TGTGCCAGCTCAAGGCTTGGCAGGGACCAAGAGACCCAGTACTTC
d_call: .
v_call: TRBV18
j_call: TRBJ2-5
clone_size: .

cdr3_aa: CASSHGLAGDHTDTQYF
cdr3_nt: TGTGCCAGCAGTCACGGACTAGCGGGGGACCACACAGATACGCAGTATTTT
d_call: TRBD2
v_call: TRBV12-3/TRBV12-4
j_call: TRBJ2-3
clone_size: .

cdr3_aa: CASSRNTGGFHNEQYF
cdr3_nt: TGTGCCAGCAGTCGAAATACAGGGGGATTTCACAATGAGCAGTACTTC
d_call: TRBD1
v_call: TRBV28
j_call: TRBJ2-5
clone_size: .

cdr3_aa: CSVQRGGGDTQYF
cdr3_nt: TGCAGCGTGCAGCGGGGGGGCGGAGATACGCAGTATTTT
d_call: TRBD2
v_call: TRBV29-1
j_call: TRBJ2-3
clone_size: .

cdr3_aa: CASSLGVGQASYEQYF
cdr3_nt: TGTGCCAGCAGCTTAGGGGTCGGGCAGGCGTCCTACGAGCAGTACTTC
d_call: .
v_call: TRBV7-2
j_call: TRBJ2-7
clone_size: .

cdr3_aa: CASSQDSGGSGQTQYF
cdr3_nt: TGTGCCAGCAGCCAAGATTCTGGTGGTAGCGGACAGACCCAGTACTTC
d_call: .
v_call: TRBV4-2
j_call: TRBJ2-5
clone_size: .

cdr3_aa: CASSTSRAGGGYTF
cdr3_nt: TGTGCCAGCAGCACTAGCAGGGCTGGTGGTGGCTACACCTTC
d_call: .
v_call: TRBV7-2
j_call: TRBJ1-2
clone_size: once

cdr3_aa: CASSEYRTEETQYF
cdr3_nt: TGCGCCAGCAGTGAATACAGGACTGAAGAGACCCAGTACTTC
d_call: .
v_call: TRBV10-1
j_call: TRBJ2-5
clone_size: .

cdr3_aa: CATRGGSLTAYNEQFF
cdr3_nt: TGTGCCACCAGGGGGGGGAGCCTAACAGCCTACAATGAGCAGTTCTTC
d_call: TRBD2
v_call: TRBV24-1
j_call: TRBJ2-1
clone_size: few

cdr3_aa: CASAGGGETQYF
cdr3_nt: TGTGCCTCGGCAGGGGGCGGAGAGACCCAGTACTTC
d_call: TRBD1
v_call: TRBV6-6
j_call: TRBJ2-5
clone_size: .

cdr3_aa: CASSLTGGHYNEQFF
cdr3_nt: TGCGCCAGCAGCCTGACAGGGGGGCACTACAATGAGCAGTTCTTC
d_call: TRBD1
v_call: TRBV4-1
j_call: TRBJ2-1
clone_size: few

cdr3_aa: CASSQEKTGLSYGYTF
cdr3_nt: TGTGCCAGCAGCCAAGAAAAGACAGGGCTCAGCTATGGCTACACCTTC
d_call: TRBD1
v_call: TRBV3-1
j_call: TRBJ1-2
clone_size: .

cdr3_aa: CASSMTTRPYEQYF
cdr3_nt: TGTGCCAGCAGCATGACGACCAGGCCCTACGAGCAGTACTTC
d_call: .
v_call: TRBV11-2
j_call: TRBJ2-7
clone_size: .

cdr3_aa: CASSQLQGPTYNEQFF
cdr3_nt: TGTGCCAGCAGCCAACTACAGGGTCCAACCTACAATGAGCAGTTCTTC
d_call: .
v_call: TRBV14
j_call: TRBJ2-1
clone_size: few

cdr3_aa: CASRPWGESAQPQHF
cdr3_nt: TGTGCCAGCAGACCCTGGGGGGAATCGGCTCAGCCCCAGCATTTT
d_call: .
v_call: TRBV6-5
j_call: TRBJ1-5
clone_size: .

cdr3_aa: CASSQDGQPYGYTF
cdr3_nt: TGCGCCAGCAGCCAAGATGGACAGCCCTATGGCTACACCTTC
d_call: .
v_call: TRBV4-3
j_call: TRBJ1-2
clone_size: few

cdr3_aa: CASSQDYRGGETQYF
cdr3_nt: TGCGCCAGCAGCCAAGATTATAGAGGGGGCGAGACCCAGTACTTC
d_call: TRBD1
v_call: TRBV4-3
j_call: TRBJ2-5
clone_size: few

cdr3_aa: CASSYSRTSVYNEQFF
cdr3_nt: TGTGCCAGCAGTTACTCGAGGACTAGCGTCTACAATGAGCAGTTCTTC
d_call: TRBD2
v_call: TRBV6-2/TRBV6-3
j_call: TRBJ2-1
clone_size: .

cdr3_aa: CSAKTGAGNEQFF
cdr3_nt: TGCAGTGCCAAGACAGGGGCGGGCAATGAGCAGTTCTTC
d_call: TRBD1
v_call: TRBV20-1
j_call: TRBJ2-1
clone_size: .

cdr3_aa: CASSLDPRGVSEAFF
cdr3_nt: TGTGCCAGCAGCTTAGACCCTCGGGGGGTCAGTGAAGCTTTCTTT
d_call: .
v_call: TRBV11-2
j_call: TRBJ1-1
clone_size: few

cdr3_aa: CASSFARGGANVLTF
cdr3_nt: TGTGCCAGCAGCTTTGCGAGGGGCGGGGCCAACGTCCTGACTTTC
d_call: .
v_call: TRBV7-9
j_call: TRBJ2-6
clone_size: few

cdr3_aa: CASSVSTSGVQETQYF
cdr3_nt: TGTGCCAGCAGTGTCTCGACTAGCGGGGTCCAAGAGACCCAGTACTTC
d_call: TRBD2
v_call: TRBV27
j_call: TRBJ2-5
clone_size: few

cdr3_aa: CASSLVGAARDNEQFF
cdr3_nt: TGTGCCAGCAGCTTAGTTGGGGCCGCAAGGGACAATGAGCAGTTCTTC
d_call: .
v_call: TRBV7-9
j_call: TRBJ2-1
clone_size: .

cdr3_aa: CSARDREFQPQHF
cdr3_nt: TGCAGTGCTAGGGACAGGGAGTTCCAGCCCCAGCATTTT
d_call: TRBD1
v_call: TRBV20-1
j_call: TRBJ1-5
clone_size: .

cdr3_aa: CASSEWENNEQFF
cdr3_nt: TGTGCCAGCAGTGAATGGGAGAACAATGAGCAGTTCTTC
d_call: .
v_call: TRBV25-1
j_call: TRBJ2-1
clone_size: .

cdr3_aa: CASSSIPTGFRSNQPQHF
cdr3_nt: TGTGCCAGCAGCTCCATACCGACAGGGTTCAGGAGCAATCAGCCCCAGCATTTT
d_call: TRBD1
v_call: TRBV7-2
j_call: TRBJ1-5
clone_size: few

cdr3_aa: CASSHRTALPYEQYF
cdr3_nt: TGTGCCAGCAGCCACCGGACCGCTCTCCCCTACGAGCAGTACTTC
d_call: .
v_call: TRBV3-1
j_call: TRBJ2-7
clone_size: few

cdr3_aa: CSARWVSGTGLYEQYF
cdr3_nt: TGCAGTGCTAGATGGGTATCCGGGACAGGACTCTACGAGCAGTACTTC
d_call: TRBD1
v_call: TRBV20-1
j_call: TRBJ2-7
clone_size: .

cdr3_aa: CAVQGAEETQYF
cdr3_nt: TGTGCCGTACAAGGGGCAGAAGAGACCCAGTACTTC
d_call: .
v_call: TRBV24-1
j_call: TRBJ2-5
clone_size: .

cdr3_aa: CASSPGTGFLDTQYF
cdr3_nt: TGTGCCAGCAGCCCCGGGACAGGTTTTTTGGATACGCAGTATTTT
d_call: TRBD1
v_call: TRBV3-1
j_call: TRBJ2-3
clone_size: .

cdr3_aa: CATSDSPGQGGEQYF
cdr3_nt: TGTGCCACCAGTGATTCCCCGGGACAGGGGGGCGAGCAGTACTTC
d_call: TRBD1
v_call: TRBV24-1
j_call: TRBJ2-7
clone_size: few

cdr3_aa: CASSQDPQGAANEKLFF
cdr3_nt: TGTGCCAGCAGCCAAGATCCTCAAGGGGCGGCTAATGAAAAACTGTTTTTT
d_call: .
v_call: TRBV4-2
j_call: TRBJ1-4
clone_size: .

cdr3_aa: CASSLRPPNRGRTDTQYF
cdr3_nt: TGTGCCAGCAGTTTAAGACCCCCAAACAGGGGGCGAACAGATACGCAGTATTTT
d_call: TRBD1
v_call: TRBV12-3/TRBV12-4
j_call: TRBJ2-3
clone_size: .

cdr3_aa: CASSRETGIEQYF
cdr3_nt: TGTGCCAGCAGCAGAGAGACAGGGATTGAGCAGTACTTC
d_call: TRBD1
v_call: TRBV7-6
j_call: TRBJ2-5
clone_size: .

cdr3_aa: CASSPRGAGGPHNEQFF
cdr3_nt: TGTGCCAGCAGCCCCCGAGGAGCGGGGGGGCCTCACAATGAGCAGTTCTTC
d_call: TRBD2
v_call: TRBV12-3/TRBV12-4
j_call: TRBJ2-1
clone_size: few

cdr3_aa: CASSFPLSEGSYEQYF
cdr3_nt: TGTGCCAGCAGCTTCCCTTTAAGTGAGGGCTCCTACGAGCAGTACTTC
d_call: .
v_call: TRBV7-9
j_call: TRBJ2-7
clone_size: few

cdr3_aa: CATSDSTDLYGYTF
cdr3_nt: TGTGCCACCAGTGATTCGACAGACCTCTATGGCTACACCTTC
d_call: .
v_call: TRBV24-1
j_call: TRBJ1-2
clone_size: few

cdr3_aa: CATSRDTSGQVSYEQYF
cdr3_nt: TGTGCCACCAGCAGAGATACGTCGGGACAGGTCTCCTACGAGCAGTACTTC
d_call: TRBD1
v_call: TRBV15
j_call: TRBJ2-7
clone_size: .

cdr3_aa: CASSPSGRENEQYF
cdr3_nt: TGCGCCAGCAGCCCCTCGGGACGCGAAAACGAGCAGTACTTC
d_call: .
v_call: TRBV5-1
j_call: TRBJ2-7
clone_size: .

cdr3_aa: CASSQPGRASSGYTF
cdr3_nt: TGCGCCAGCAGCCAACCGGGGAGGGCGAGCTCTGGCTACACCTTC
d_call: .
v_call: TRBV4-3
j_call: TRBJ1-2
clone_size: few

cdr3_aa: CASREVGVPGANVLTF
cdr3_nt: TGTGCCAGCAGGGAAGTCGGGGTTCCTGGGGCCAACGTCCTGACTTTC
d_call: .
v_call: TRBV6-1
j_call: TRBJ2-6
clone_size: few

cdr3_aa: CASSYSSSGGDLYNEQFF
cdr3_nt: TGTGCCAGCAGTTACTCGTCCAGCGGGGGGGACCTATACAATGAGCAGTTCTTC
d_call: TRBD2
v_call: TRBV6-5
j_call: TRBJ2-1
clone_size: .

cdr3_aa: CASSRAGLALFDEQFF
cdr3_nt: TGTGCCAGCAGTCGTGCGGGACTGGCGTTGTTCGATGAGCAGTTCTTC
d_call: .
v_call: TRBV28
j_call: TRBJ2-1
clone_size: .

cdr3_aa: CASSQERTAGLETQYF
cdr3_nt: TGTGCCAGCAGCCAAGAGAGGACCGCCGGGCTAGAGACCCAGTACTTC
d_call: .
v_call: TRBV14
j_call: TRBJ2-5
clone_size: once

cdr3_aa: CSVEDLREAFF
cdr3_nt: TGCAGCGTTGAAGATCTCAGGGAAGCTTTCTTT
d_call: .
v_call: TRBV29-1
j_call: TRBJ1-1
clone_size: .

cdr3_aa: CASSRQPGQGRIQYF
cdr3_nt: TGTGCCAGCAGTCGCCAACCGGGACAGGGCCGCATTCAGTACTTC
d_call: TRBD1
v_call: TRBV27
j_call: TRBJ2-4
clone_size: .

cdr3_aa: CASSLEGRDRSDIQYF
cdr3_nt: TGCGCCAGCAGCTTGGAGGGGCGGGACAGGTCGGACATTCAGTACTTC
d_call: TRBD1
v_call: TRBV5-1
j_call: TRBJ2-4
clone_size: .

cdr3_aa: CASSLGQGIHQETQYF
cdr3_nt: TGCGCCAGCAGCTTGGGCCAGGGGATACACCAAGAGACCCAGTACTTC
d_call: .
v_call: TRBV5-1
j_call: TRBJ2-5
clone_size: few

cdr3_aa: CASLAGMREKLFF
cdr3_nt: TGTGCCAGCTTGGCAGGGATGAGAGAAAAACTGTTTTTT
d_call: .
v_call: TRBV2
j_call: TRBJ1-4
clone_size: .

cdr3_aa: CSARDRQGLYGYTF
cdr3_nt: TGCAGTGCTAGAGACCGCCAGGGGTTGTATGGCTACACCTTC
d_call: .
v_call: TRBV20-1
j_call: TRBJ1-2
clone_size: few

cdr3_aa: CASSPEVQGSYNEQFF
cdr3_nt: TGTGCCAGCAGCCCGGAAGTTCAGGGGTCCTACAATGAGCAGTTCTTC
d_call: .
v_call: TRBV2
j_call: TRBJ2-1
clone_size: few

cdr3_aa: CASSSGPYDEQFF
cdr3_nt: TGTGCCAGCAGCTCGGGTCCTTACGATGAGCAGTTCTTC
d_call: .
v_call: TRBV7-2
j_call: TRBJ2-1
clone_size: few

cdr3_aa: CSARGLALGIDTQYF
cdr3_nt: TGCAGTGCTAGAGGACTAGCGTTAGGCATAGATACGCAGTATTTT
d_call: TRBD2
v_call: TRBV20-1
j_call: TRBJ2-3
clone_size: .

cdr3_aa: CASSLVYLDTQYF
cdr3_nt: TGTGCCAGCAGTTTAGTTTACCTGGATACGCAGTATTTT
d_call: .
v_call: TRBV12-3/TRBV12-4
j_call: TRBJ2-3
clone_size: few

cdr3_aa: CASSAERIGTQYF
cdr3_nt: TGTGCCAGCAGCGCCGAACGGATTGGGACCCAGTACTTC
d_call: .
v_call: TRBV5-6
j_call: TRBJ2-5
clone_size: .